This section outlines one TCR beta chain sequence together with its context. Its antigen is as yet unknown. With autoimmune disease history or systemic immunosuppression, patients were excluded. The CDR3 totals 11 residues. V lost 6 bases to trimming and J lost 7 bases, with 7 bases between them. Germline V gives CDR1 LGHNT, CDR2 FRNRAP. The data derive from a study of OX40 agonist ivuxolimab in advanced cancers. Whole-study context: In three patients, partial responses were observed, one with hepatocellular carcinoma and two with cutaneous melanoma.

Sequencing was performed with immunoSEQ multiplex PCR; in TCRdb, only in-frame clones are kept and a portion is missing. The sample yields about 16,000 clones, 84% seen once. Study findings and constraints: Relative to CD4+, CD8+ T cells held more expanded clones on average.

The TCR comes from an adult with an advanced solid tumor such as melanoma, head and neck, liver or kidney cancer. The V gene is TRBV12-5, the J gene TRBJ1-5, with D perhaps TRBD1 (5 bases). The sample consisted of CD4+ or CD8+ T cells sorted from blood, taken in a trial of the OX40 agonist ivuxolimab. The CDR3 here is CASGQGQPQHF. The CDR3 DNA is TGTGCTAGTGGCCAGGGACAGCCCCAGCATTTT.